The clone carrying this T cell receptor beta chain was detected a few times. What it binds is unknown. From germline, CDR1 is DFQATT and CDR2 SNEGSKA (reference sequence). This CDR3 comprises 16 residues. Trimming at V came to 2 bases and at J to 4 bases, leaving 9 bases not matched to a gene. TCRdb recomputed calls from the RT-PCR reads with MiXCR, one row per CDR3 protein. The sample contains hundreds of thousands of distinct CDR3 sequences, about 15% of which appear only once. The data belong to a study of response to subunit inactivated influenza vaccine. Points from the study as a whole: The authors offered the suggestion that each seasonal influenza vaccination recruits few new T cells.

The J gene is TRBJ2-1, the V gene TRBV20-1, with 9 bases identical to TRBD1. The sequenced sample was PBMCs from blood, obtained roughly 15 days before vaccination. This TCR came from a man aged 45-65 years who received an inactivated influenza vaccine. The CDR3 coding sequence is TGCAGTGCTAGAACTAGGACAGGGGTATCATACAATGAGCAGTTCTTC. Its translation is CSARTRTGVSYNEQFF.